This T cell receptor (beta chain) was sequenced in a study of CD8+ T cells in alopecia areata (dated by TCRdb to 2016 to 2019). With respect to the entire study: In both human patients and the C3H/HeJ mouse model, the study applied high-throughput TCRbeta sequencing to look at T cell clonal expansion in alopecia areata. Amplification of TCRbeta CDR3 regions was done by immunoSEQ multiplex PCR using 35 Vbeta forward primers and 13 Jbeta reverse primers. Scalp clonality was compared among normal scalp (n=4), patchy alopecia areata scalp (n=8), and alopecia totalis/universalis scalp (n=8). Scalp tissue and sorted CD4+ and CD8+ peripheral blood T cells from patchy and totalis/universalis alopecia areata patients and from healthy controls were covered by human TCRbeta sequencing. RNA was extracted with the PAXgene miRNA kit for fixed scalp, the miRNeasy kit for PBMCs, and the RNeasy kit for mouse skin.

Comment on this clone: The antigen this receptor binds is unknown. The input lacks base qualities; no much larger clone sits a single base away.

For roughly five biomarker-study patients, CD4+ cells were further sorted into CD25+CD127- cells. Lesional scalp punch biopsies and peripheral blood were obtained from alopecia areata patients. PBMCs were isolated by density centrifugation and stained for CD3, CD4 and CD8, and CD4+ and CD8+ T cells were sorted on a FACSAria. Untreated alopecia areata patients were recruited as part of a multicenter biomarker study. General conclusions and limits of the study: Shared TCR sequences between patients were less evident than in mice, which may be partly attributable to HLA diversity in the patient population. Higher clonality and more expanded CD8+ clones were observed in lesional scalp than in normal scalp, particularly in alopecia totalis/universalis, a finding suggestive of antigenic drive. Resident alphabeta T cells in normal human skin are also sequenced, complicating scalp TCR repertoire analysis, unlike mouse skin dominated by gammadelta T cells.

The library was obtained by the immunoSEQ multiplex PCR assay. For TCR sequencing, RNA was extracted from every sample and reverse transcribed into cDNA to serve as template. First-strand cDNA was synthesized using SuperScript III with a 2:1 mix of oligo-dT and random hexamers. Amplification bias was assessed with a synthetic immune receptor repertoire, and residual bias was removed computationally. In the authors' own workflow: Raw reads were preprocessed for error removal, and CDR3 was defined according to IMGT conventions as running from the conserved cysteine to phenylalanine. To get clonality, Shannon entropy was normalized by log2 of the number of productive unique TCRs and the result was subtracted from 1. Whether each scalp clone was CD4 or CD8 was inferred by checking scalp TCRbeta sequences against the CD4 and CD8 repertoires from sorted blood. TCRdb retrieved this table from immuneACCESS and kept in-frame rearrangements only. Not all clones are present; in checked studies, unresolved V genes account for under half, and no reason is known for the remainder. The D gene and trimming were derived from the DNA, and the V and J assignments and clone size from that table. Counted in this sample were some 14,000 clones; around 50% of them appeared once. Together, the top ten hold over 3% of the sample.

Taken from the germline V gene, the CDR1 and CDR2 loops are MNHEY and SVGAGI. The CDR3 starts with the cysteine, ends with the phenylalanine, and has 13 residues. Kept here is only the CDR3 DNA, which spans 39 bases and is read in frame from base 1. V and J lose 3 bases and 6 bases, and a span of 8 bases separates them. Input material: CD4+ Tregs sorted from blood. Here the chain combines TRBV6-5 and TRBJ1-4, with no confident D gene call. The TCR was taken from a human donor with alopecia areata. CDR3 region: CASSYTLHEKLFF. The nucleotide sequence is given as TGTGCCAGCAGTTATACACTCCATGAAAAACTGTTTTTT.